These T cell receptor beta chains were read from a single sample in a study of metastatic and nonmetastatic thyroid tumors. TCRdb called clones again from the PCR reads with MiXCR. The sample has roughly 48,000 clones; more than 15% are singletons. The sample consisted of blood. The receptors shown here come from a female donor with papillary thyroid cancer or a benign thyroid nodule (not recorded which). Some clones in this sample may be carry-over from other donors' samples. Each CDR3 is given with its conserved first and last residue. D genes are given only for firm matches. Size is omitted from some rows. Given values are once, few, many or a class for expanded clones.

CDR3 DNA	CDR3 protein	V gene	J gene	D gene	clone size
TGTGCCAGTCGCTGGACTGGGTCCTACGAGCAGTACTTC	CASRWTGSYEQYF	TRBV18	TRBJ2-7	.	.
TGTGCCAGCAGGTTCCGGGACTATTCCAACAATGAGCAGTTCTTC	CASRFRDYSNNEQFF	TRBV7-8	TRBJ2-1	TRBD2	.
TGTGCCAGCAGCCAAGTCGGGGAAGGCAATGGCTACACCTTC	CASSQVGEGNGYTF	TRBV4-2	TRBJ1-2	.	many
TGTGCCAGCAGCTTGGGCACCTACTATGGCTACACCTTC	CASSLGTYYGYTF	TRBV7-9	TRBJ1-2	.	many
TGTGCCAGTAGAAGGGACAGGACTTTAGATACGCAGTATTTT	CASRRDRTLDTQYF	TRBV19	TRBJ2-3	TRBD1	many
TGTGCCAGCAGCTATGGGTACGGCTACACCTTC	CASSYGYGYTF	TRBV9	TRBJ1-2	.	many
TGCAGTGCTAGAGTTATGGCGGGAGGGCCCCGGGACAATGAGCAGTTCTTC	CSARVMAGGPRDNEQFF	TRBV20-1	TRBJ2-1	TRBD2	many
TGCAGTGCTAGAGTGGCAGGGGAAGAGACCCAGTACTTC	CSARVAGEETQYF	TRBV20-1	TRBJ2-5	.	many
TGTGCCAGCAGCGAGCTAGCGGGAGAGGAGCAGTACTTC	CASSELAGEEQYF	TRBV5-4	TRBJ2-7	TRBD2	many
TGCGCCAGCAGCTTAGACAGACTAGCGGGATATTGGAAAGAGACCCAGTACTTC	CASSLDRLAGYWKETQYF	TRBV11-2	TRBJ2-5	TRBD2	.
TGTGCCAGCAGTTTATCGGGACAGGTCTCGGGGCCCAACGTCCTGACTTTC	CASSLSGQVSGPNVLTF	TRBV27	TRBJ2-6	TRBD1	.
TGCAGTGCTAGAGAAGTCTCCGACACAGATACGCAGTATTTT	CSAREVSDTDTQYF	TRBV20-1	TRBJ2-3	.	many
TGTGCCAGCTCACCCCCACTTACCTCTGGAAACACCATATATTTT	CASSPPLTSGNTIYF	TRBV18	TRBJ1-3	.	many
TGTGCCAGCAGTTCGAGTAGATTGTCCGGGGGCTACACCTTC	CASSSSRLSGGYTF	TRBV27	TRBJ1-2	.	.
TGCAGTGCTAGATTTAGCAATCAGCCCCAGCATTTT	CSARFSNQPQHF	TRBV20-1	TRBJ1-5	.	many
TGTGCCATCAGTGTATCCGGGACCTACACAGATACGCAGTATTTT	CAISVSGTYTDTQYF	TRBV10-3	TRBJ2-3	.	many
TGTGCCAGCAGTCGCCTAGCGCAAGAGACCCAGTACTTC	CASSRLAQETQYF	TRBV27	TRBJ2-5	.	many
TGTGCCAGCACCCGACGGACAGGATTGAACACTGAAGCTTTCTTT	CASTRRTGLNTEAFF	TRBV5-5	TRBJ1-1	TRBD1	few
TGTGCCAGCAGCTTAGTGGACAGTATTAACTATGGCTACACCTTC	CASSLVDSINYGYTF	TRBV7-2	TRBJ1-2	.	many
TGTGCCAGCAGTGACGACAGGTTAGGCTACGCCTTC	CASSDDRLGYAF	TRBV28	TRBJ1-2	.	few
TGTGCCAGCAGCGTAGGTTCAGATGGCTACACCTTC	CASSVGSDGYTF	TRBV9	TRBJ1-2	.	many
TGCGCCAGCAGTGAGTCACCCGAAGAGACCCAGTATTTC	CASSESPEETQYF	TRBV10-1	TRBJ2-5	.	many
TGTGCCAGCAGTGACACTAGCGGGACAGATACGCAGTATTTT	CASSDTSGTDTQYF	TRBV6-1	TRBJ2-3	TRBD2	.
TGTGCCAGCAGCGTAGAAGCGCAGAGCACAGATACGCAGTATTTT	CASSVEAQSTDTQYF	TRBV9	TRBJ2-3	.	many
TGTGCCAGTGGGGCCCGTGACGGGGTCCTCAATCAGCCCCAGCATTTT	CASGARDGVLNQPQHF	TRBV6-1	TRBJ1-5	.	.
TGTGCCAGCAGTTACATCCCCCATCTGATGGGGGAGCCTGAAGCTTTCTTT	CASSYIPHLMGEPEAFF	TRBV6-2/TRBV6-3	TRBJ1-1	.	few
TGCGCCAGCAGCGGTGGGACTAGCGGGAGAGGGTACGAGCAGTACTTC	CASSGGTSGRGYEQYF	TRBV4-1	TRBJ2-7	TRBD2	.
TGCGCCAGCAGCTTGACAGGGGTGGGCGAGCAGTACTTC	CASSLTGVGEQYF	TRBV5-1	TRBJ2-7	TRBD1	large
TGTCCCAGCAGCCAATCGGAGGCTCTGGGATTC	CPSSQSEALGF	TRBV6-1	TRBJ2-7	.	few
TGTGCCAGCAGCTTAACCGGGACAGGGCTTCGTCAGCCCCAGCATTTT	CASSLTGTGLRQPQHF	TRBV5-8	TRBJ1-5	TRBD1	few
TGTGCCAGCATGAGGGTCTCTGGAAACACCATATATTTT	CASMRVSGNTIYF	TRBV6-1	TRBJ1-3	.	few
TGTGCCAGCAGGAGACAGGGTGGAGCCTATGGCTACACCTTC	CASRRQGGAYGYTF	TRBV12-3/TRBV12-4	TRBJ1-2	TRBD1	many
TGTGCCAGCAGCCAAGAGTGGGGGACAAATAACTATGGCTACACCTTC	CASSQEWGTNNYGYTF	TRBV4-2	TRBJ1-2	.	few
TGTGCCACCGTCAGCAGGACCGGGGAGCTGTTTTTT	CATVSRTGELFF	TRBV24-1	TRBJ2-2	.	many
TGTGCCAGCTATTTCGGGGGACAGGCGAACACCGGGGAGCTGTTTTTT	CASYFGGQANTGELFF	TRBV6-1	TRBJ2-2	TRBD1	many
TGTGCCAGCGAAGAACAGGTGTCCTACAATGAGCAGTTCTTC	CASEEQVSYNEQFF	TRBV28	TRBJ2-1	.	many
TGCGCCAGCAGTCCCGGGACAGGGGTTGGTGGCTACACCTTC	CASSPGTGVGGYTF	TRBV10-2	TRBJ1-2	TRBD1	many
TGTGCCAGCAGCTTAGGTCGGGCACTTACAGGGTATGAGCAGTTCTTC	CASSLGRALTGYEQFF	TRBV11-3	TRBJ2-1	.	.
TGCGCCAGCAGCCGCTTTAGCGGGAGCTCCTACGAGCAGTACTTC	CASSRFSGSSYEQYF	TRBV5-1	TRBJ2-7	TRBD2	many
TGTACCAGCAGTTACTCGGACCCCCCTCTGTGGTCCTGGGGCACAGATACGCAGTATTTT	CTSSYSDPPLWSWGTDTQYF	TRBV6-2/TRBV6-3	TRBJ2-3	.	.
TGTGCCAGCAGTTTGGGACAGGGGGCTTCCGGGGAGCTGTTTTTT	CASSLGQGASGELFF	TRBV28	TRBJ2-2	TRBD1	many
TGCGCCAGCAGTTCCAGGAATAATTCACCCCTCCACTTT	CASSSRNNSPLHF	TRBV10-1	TRBJ1-6	.	.
TGTGCCAGTAGTATATCCAGGGAGGTCTACAATGAGCAGTTCTTC	CASSISREVYNEQFF	TRBV19	TRBJ2-1	.	medium-sized
TGCAGTGCTTTTTTGGGAGGGCCCGCCCAGGAGACCCAGTACTTC	CSAFLGGPAQETQYF	TRBV20-1	TRBJ2-5	TRBD2	many
TGTGCTAGCAGTGACCTTTCCGGGACCCACACCAACTATGGCTACACCTTC	CASSDLSGTHTNYGYTF	TRBV6-1	TRBJ1-2	.	many
TGTGCCACCCCTCCGGGAGAGGCTGGGGCCAACGTCCTGACTTTC	CATPPGEAGANVLTF	TRBV6-1	TRBJ2-6	.	few
TGTGCTACAGGGCCAGATACGCAGTATTTT	CATGPDTQYF	TRBV28	TRBJ2-3	.	many
TGTGCCAGCAGCCAACTAGCGCCCGCCTACGAGCAGTACTTC	CASSQLAPAYEQYF	TRBV7-9	TRBJ2-7	TRBD2	many
TGTGCCAGCAGTTTCAGTCTGGCAGGGCTTAGCTACGAGCAGTACTTC	CASSFSLAGLSYEQYF	TRBV28	TRBJ2-7	.	many
TGTGCCTGGAGTGTAGGACTCACCTATGGCTACACCTTC	CAWSVGLTYGYTF	TRBV30	TRBJ1-2	.	few
TGTGCCAGCAGTCCCCCCTTAGGCACAAGCGCAGATACGCAGTATTTT	CASSPPLGTSADTQYF	TRBV6-1	TRBJ2-3	.	many
TGTGACAGCAGCTTAGGGGGCGGGAGGAGCTCATACAATGAGCAGTTCTTC	CDSSLGGGRSSYNEQFF	TRBV7-6	TRBJ2-1	.	.